This TCR beta chain was captured by sequencing in a study of cytomegalovirus exposure and HLA in healthy donors. PCR primers comprised 60 Vbeta and 13 Jbeta primers. Measured with immunoSEQ multiplex PCR; TCRdb has only the in-frame clones, and not every one. The table shows 150,000 to 170,000 clones, with approximately 80% occurring only once. Study-wide findings and caveats: Most subjects' HLA-A and HLA-B alleles were reportedly predicted from TCR beta sequences.

For this clone: The antigen is not known.

This CDR3 comprises 13 residues. Trimming removed 1 base from V and 3 bases from J; junction bases left unmatched: 1. The germline CDR1 and CDR2 sequences are SGHRS and YFSETQ. The sequence came from a man aged 30 to 39 in good health and CMV-seropositive. V and J are TRBV5-1 and TRBJ2-7; 7 nucleotides line up with TRBD1. Specimen: PBMCs. CDR3 protein: CASSLTGDYEQYF. Here the CDR3 DNA reads TGCGCCAGCAGCTTGACAGGGGACTACGAGCAGTACTTC.